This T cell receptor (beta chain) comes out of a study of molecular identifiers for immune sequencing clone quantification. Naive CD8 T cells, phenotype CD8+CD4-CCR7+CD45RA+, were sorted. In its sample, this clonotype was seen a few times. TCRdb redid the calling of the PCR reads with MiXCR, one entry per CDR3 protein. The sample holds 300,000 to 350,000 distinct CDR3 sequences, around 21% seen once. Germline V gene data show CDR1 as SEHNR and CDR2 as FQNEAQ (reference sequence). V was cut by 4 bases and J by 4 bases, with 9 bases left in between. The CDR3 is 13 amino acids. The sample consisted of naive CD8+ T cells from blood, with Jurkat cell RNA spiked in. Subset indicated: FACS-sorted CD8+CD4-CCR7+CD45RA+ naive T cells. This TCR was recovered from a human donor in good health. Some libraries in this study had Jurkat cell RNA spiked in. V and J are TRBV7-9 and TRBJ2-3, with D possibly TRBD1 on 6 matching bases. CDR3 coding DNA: TGTGCCAGCAGCTCACAGGGTTCAGATACGCAGTATTTT. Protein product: CASSSQGSDTQYF.